This T cell receptor beta chain stems from a study of Ad26.COV2.S vaccination and SARS-CoV-2 variants. Overall study: Intramuscularly, Ad26.COV2.S was given either once or twice, 56 days apart. Study-level points and caveats: After vaccination, reports described spike-specific CD8+ and CD4+ T cell responses as showing substantial breadth. Using TCR breadth and depth analyses may have led to underestimated total T cell responses.

Points on this clone: Its antigen is unidentified.

V trimming: 2 bases; J trimming: 1 base; junction bases outside the gene matches: 3. Germline-derived CDR1 and CDR2 are MNHEY and SVGAGI. This CDR3 spans 15 amino acids. Profiled with immunoSEQ multiplex PCR; TCRdb holds only in-frame clones, not every one. The sample lists around 450,000 clones; around 89% were seen once. As for treatment: roughly 18 received Ad26.COV2.S at low or high dose, single or two shots; 5 received placebo; per-sample allocation not given. Specimen acquisition occurred on day 63 following the initial vaccine or placebo injection. Vaccination employed an Ad26 vector expressing the Wuhan-strain SARS-CoV-2 spike.

This material consisted of peripheral blood, taken in a trial of Ad26.COV2.S vaccine versus placebo. This sequence joins TRBV6-5 and TRBJ1-1; 8 positions match TRBD1. The receptor's source is a person aged 18-60 years who received the Ad26.COV2.S COVID-19 vaccine or a placebo. The CDR3 DNA is TGTGCCAGCAGTTACCTGACAGGGGAGAACACTGAAGCTTTCTTT. Amino acid sequence: CASSYLTGENTEAFF.